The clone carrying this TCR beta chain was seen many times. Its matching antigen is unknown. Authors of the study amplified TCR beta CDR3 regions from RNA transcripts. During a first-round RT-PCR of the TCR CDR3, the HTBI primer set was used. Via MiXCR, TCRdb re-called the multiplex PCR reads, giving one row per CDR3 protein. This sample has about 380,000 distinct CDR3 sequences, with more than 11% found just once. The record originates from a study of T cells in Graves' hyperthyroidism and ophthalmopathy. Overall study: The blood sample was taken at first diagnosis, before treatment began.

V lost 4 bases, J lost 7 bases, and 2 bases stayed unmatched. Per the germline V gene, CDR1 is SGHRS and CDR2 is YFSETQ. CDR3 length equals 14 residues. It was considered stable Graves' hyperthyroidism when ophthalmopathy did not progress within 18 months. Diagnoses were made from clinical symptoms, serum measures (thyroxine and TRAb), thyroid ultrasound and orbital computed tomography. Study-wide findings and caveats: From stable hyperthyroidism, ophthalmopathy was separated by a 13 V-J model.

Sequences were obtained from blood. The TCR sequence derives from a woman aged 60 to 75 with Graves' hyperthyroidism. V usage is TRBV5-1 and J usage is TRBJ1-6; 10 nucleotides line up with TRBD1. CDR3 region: CASSRGQGNSPLHF. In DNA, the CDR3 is TGCGCCAGCAGCCGGGGACAGGGGAATTCACCCCTCCACTTT.